This T cell receptor (beta chain) was profiled in a study of blood T cell repertoires in COVID-19. Per the original methods: Nucleated cell number was recorded as an estimate derived from reference gene primer amplification. Libraries were prepared by immunoSEQ multiplex PCR; TCRdb keeps only in-frame clonotypes and omits some of them. Clone size and the V and J calls come from that table; the DNA yielded D and trimming. The repertoire includes some 290,000 clones, around 90% of them detected once, and roughly 2.2% sits in the top ten. Sequenced input: peripheral blood. The receptor was derived from a woman in her forties or fifties who had recovered from COVID-19.

As DNA, the CDR3 is TGTGCCAGCAGTTACTCGATCGGGACAGGGGATGAAAAACTGTTTTTT. Translating it yields CASSYSIGTGDEKLFF. The chain recombines TRBV6-2 or TRBV6-3 with TRBJ1-4; 10 nucleotides line up with TRBD1. The CDR3 totals 16 residues. The trim removed 0 bases at V and 6 bases at J, leaving 4 bases unmatched. The germline V gene encodes CDR1 MNHEY and CDR2 SVGEGT.